This is a list of T cell receptor beta chains from one sample in a study of blood T cells in healthy people across ages. Using its own MiXCR run on the 5' RACE reads, TCRdb lists one record per CDR3 protein. The sample has 630,000 or so distinct CDR3 sequences, around 32% seen once; the top ten hold approximately 15%. What was sequenced was blood. The receptor set was obtained from an elderly woman in good health. The conserved cysteine and the conserved F or W are not part of the CDR3 here. A D gene is named only where the DNA matches it firmly. The size entry is marked missing in some rows and otherwise reads once, few, many or a size class.

D	V	J	size	CDR3
-	TRBV2	TRBJ1-6	few	ASRLDPGDSPLH
-	TRBV5-6	TRBJ1-5	many	ASSLDGGQSNQPQH
-	TRBV6-5	TRBJ2-7	many	ASSYPGNTYEQY
-	TRBV10-3	TRBJ2-7	many	ATTGTTYEQY
TRBD1	TRBV29-1	-	-	SVNPSGQGLGEQY
TRBD1	TRBV10-3	TRBJ1-1	-	AINGQGRGTEAF
TRBD1	TRBV5-1	TRBJ1-1	-	ASSQHRGQTEAF
-	TRBV27	TRBJ1-2	many	ASSGEFNSVYGYT
-	TRBV6-1	TRBJ1-5	few	ASNGVGSVRGQPQH
-	TRBV7-3	TRBJ1-2	many	ASSSGPTDAGYT
-	TRBV28	TRBJ2-7	once	ASENFFVRSYEQY
TRBD1	TRBV30	TRBJ1-1	once	AWGGDRLEAF
-	TRBV29-1	TRBJ2-1	many	SAYGDQAYNEQF
-	TRBV7-3	TRBJ2-3	many	ASSLGGLVTDTQY
-	TRBV29-1	TRBJ2-2	many	SVRGLRDTGELF
-	TRBV6-6	TRBJ1-1	-	ASSNLKGEAF
TRBD2	TRBV20-1	TRBJ2-1	-	SASSGRSSYNEQF
-	TRBV19	TRBJ2-5	many	ASSQPWQETQY
-	TRBV10-3	TRBJ1-2	few	AISESTGPNYGYT
TRBD1	TRBV28	TRBJ1-5	-	ASRRQGSQPQH
TRBD1	TRBV6-5	TRBJ2-5	many	ASSSGTATGETQY
-	TRBV7-2	TRBJ1-4	many	ASSNVGGATNEKLF
-	TRBV20-1	TRBJ1-2	many	SAWRGNYGYT
-	TRBV28	TRBJ2-7	once	ASSIRRAPYEQY
-	TRBV4-2	TRBJ2-1	-	ASSQGPERDEQF
-	TRBV11-2	TRBJ2-1	many	ASSLAGAGSEQF
-	TRBV20-1	TRBJ1-1	many	SAAPLRGASNTEAF
TRBD2	TRBV12-3/TRBV12-4	TRBJ2-3	-	ASSSPGLAGVPYGTDAQY
-	TRBV20-1	TRBJ2-3	many	SAISPSRSTDTQY
TRBD2	TRBV6-5	TRBJ2-7	many	ASSGGVRNEQY
-	TRBV7-9	TRBJ2-7	-	ASSPGIRYEQY
TRBD2	TRBV29-1	TRBJ2-1	few	SGQTSGGGGEQF
-	TRBV5-1	TRBJ2-1	many	ASSLDGAYNEQF
-	TRBV12-3/TRBV12-4	TRBJ1-2	-	ASSLVREGYGYT
-	TRBV4-1	TRBJ1-1	few	ASSQDGEGIDTEAF
-	TRBV19	TRBJ1-2	few	ASSIGGFSDGYT
-	TRBV9	TRBJ2-7	many	ASSPWTAPGEQY
-	TRBV11-2	TRBJ2-1	many	ASSSRLQKNEQF
-	TRBV19	TRBJ1-5	once	ASSGAGYQPQH
-	TRBV27	TRBJ2-1	once	ASGWPDNVQF
-	TRBV2	TRBJ1-1	-	ASSIYVTEAF
-	TRBV5-1	TRBJ2-7	many	ASSLAVGVYEQY
-	TRBV20-1	TRBJ2-3	-	NASPEERTDTQY
-	TRBV12-3/TRBV12-4	TRBJ1-2	many	ASSLALNPGYT
-	TRBV6-1	TRBJ1-5	-	ASSERGEEPQH
TRBD2	TRBV30	TRBJ2-3	-	AWSVMGGSTDTQY
-	TRBV12-3/TRBV12-4	TRBJ2-2	few	ASSLRASSGELF
-	TRBV6-1	TRBJ2-3	-	AGRSGELDSPDMQY
TRBD2	TRBV19	TRBJ2-1	few	ASSRWLAGSNEQF
TRBD1	TRBV10-3	TRBJ2-7	many	AISERSLFRDRRLKPYEQY